The rows below give T cell receptor beta chains drawn from one sample of a study of OX40 agonist ivuxolimab in advanced cancers. TCRdb keeps only in-frame clones here, not all; method: immunoSEQ multiplex PCR. The sample shows 50,000 to 70,000 clones, approximately 87% of them seen only once. The sequenced sample was CD4+ or CD8+ T cells sorted from blood, obtained in a trial of the OX40 agonist ivuxolimab. Receptors originate from an adult with an advanced solid tumor such as melanoma, head and neck, liver or kidney cancer. The CDR3 runs from the conserved cysteine through the conserved F or W. The D gene is left open where the match is weak. Only some rows state a clone size, as once, few, many or a class for expanded clones.

CDR3 DNA: TGTGCCAGTAGTATCCGGCGGGGGGCCACAGATACGCAGTATTTT
CDR3 protein: CASSIRRGATDTQYF
V gene: TRBV19
D gene: TRBD2
J gene: TRBJ2-3
clone size: -

CDR3 DNA: TGTGCCAGTAGTTCCTCGACAGGGAGCACAGATACGCAGTATTTT
CDR3 protein: CASSSSTGSTDTQYF
V gene: TRBV19
D gene: TRBD1
J gene: TRBJ2-3
clone size: few

CDR3 DNA: TGTGCCATCAGGTCAGCAGCTAACTATGGCTACACCTTC
CDR3 protein: CAIRSAANYGYTF
V gene: TRBV10-3
D gene: -
J gene: TRBJ1-2
clone size: -

CDR3 DNA: TGTGCCAGCAGGAAAGGGACGGTCTCACCTGAAGCTTTCTTT
CDR3 protein: CASRKGTVSPEAFF
V gene: TRBV9
D gene: -
J gene: TRBJ1-1
clone size: -

CDR3 DNA: TGTGCCATCAGTGATCGGGGGAGCAACACTGAAACTTTCTTT
CDR3 protein: CAISDRGSNTETFF
V gene: TRBV10-3
D gene: -
J gene: TRBJ1-1
clone size: -

CDR3 DNA: TGCGCCAGCAGCTTGGGGGATGGTTACGAGCAGTACTTC
CDR3 protein: CASSLGDGYEQYF
V gene: TRBV5-1
D gene: -
J gene: TRBJ2-7
clone size: -

CDR3 DNA: TGTGCCAGCAGTGAACAGGTCATTTATAATTCACCCCTCCACTTT
CDR3 protein: CASSEQVIYNSPLHF
V gene: TRBV6-1
D gene: -
J gene: TRBJ1-6
clone size: -

CDR3 DNA: TGCGCCAGCAGCCCGTCTGGGACGGTCTACGAGCAGTACTTC
CDR3 protein: CASSPSGTVYEQYF
V gene: TRBV4-3
D gene: -
J gene: TRBJ2-7
clone size: once

CDR3 DNA: TGTGCCAGCAGGCCGCCAAGGGGCACTGAAGCTTTCTTT
CDR3 protein: CASRPPRGTEAFF
V gene: TRBV27
D gene: -
J gene: TRBJ1-1
clone size: once

CDR3 DNA: TGTGCCAGCAGCCCCAATAAGAACACTGAAGCTTTCTTT
CDR3 protein: CASSPNKNTEAFF
V gene: TRBV7-3
D gene: -
J gene: TRBJ1-1
clone size: -

CDR3 DNA: TGTGCCAGCAGCTTGTGGGGGCGGAGGGGGCGATACGAGCAGTACTTC
CDR3 protein: CASSLWGRRGRYEQYF
V gene: TRBV5-6
D gene: -
J gene: TRBJ2-7
clone size: -

CDR3 DNA: TGCGCCAGCAGCTTTATCGGGACAGGGGTTACCGGGGAGCTGTTTTTT
CDR3 protein: CASSFIGTGVTGELFF
V gene: TRBV5-1
D gene: TRBD1
J gene: TRBJ2-2
clone size: -

CDR3 DNA: TGTGCCAGCAGCGTAGACAGTGCAACTAATGAAAAACTGTTTTTT
CDR3 protein: CASSVDSATNEKLFF
V gene: TRBV5-4
D gene: -
J gene: TRBJ1-4
clone size: -

CDR3 DNA: TGTGCCAGTAGTATCAAAGAGACCCAGTACTTC
CDR3 protein: CASSIKETQYF
V gene: TRBV19
D gene: -
J gene: TRBJ2-5
clone size: -

CDR3 DNA: TGTGCCAGTAGTATAGGTTCAGGGTACACCGGGGAGCTGTTTTTT
CDR3 protein: CASSIGSGYTGELFF
V gene: TRBV19
D gene: -
J gene: TRBJ2-2
clone size: -

CDR3 DNA: TGTGCCAGCACAACGGGACAGGGGACCGGGGAGCTGTTTTTT
CDR3 protein: CASTTGQGTGELFF
V gene: TRBV28
D gene: TRBD1
J gene: TRBJ2-2
clone size: -

CDR3 DNA: TGTGCTAGTGGTTTTCTCGGGACCTACTATGGCTACACCTTC
CDR3 protein: CASGFLGTYYGYTF
V gene: TRBV12-5
D gene: -
J gene: TRBJ1-2
clone size: -

CDR3 DNA: TGTGCCAGCAGTATAGACAGGGCGCCTTTCGGTGAAAAACTGTTTTTT
CDR3 protein: CASSIDRAPFGEKLFF
V gene: TRBV2
D gene: TRBD1
J gene: TRBJ1-4
clone size: -

CDR3 DNA: TGTGCCAGCAGCTTAGCCCGGGGGGGCAATGAGCAGTTCTTC
CDR3 protein: CASSLARGGNEQFF
V gene: TRBV7-8
D gene: TRBD2
J gene: TRBJ2-1
clone size: -

CDR3 DNA: TGTGCCAGCAGCCGGACAGGGGGTCAAGAGACCCAGTACTTC
CDR3 protein: CASSRTGGQETQYF
V gene: TRBV7-9
D gene: TRBD1
J gene: TRBJ2-5
clone size: -

CDR3 DNA: TGTGCCAGCAGTGAACAGGGGTGGGGCAATCAGCCCCAGCATTTT
CDR3 protein: CASSEQGWGNQPQHF
V gene: TRBV6-1
D gene: -
J gene: TRBJ1-5
clone size: -

CDR3 DNA: TGTGCCAGCTCACCACCTTTCCAGTATGGCTACACCTTC
CDR3 protein: CASSPPFQYGYTF
V gene: TRBV18
D gene: -
J gene: TRBJ1-2
clone size: -

CDR3 DNA: TGCGCCAGCAGCCAGCAGGGAGGGGAAAAACTGTTTTTT
CDR3 protein: CASSQQGGEKLFF
V gene: TRBV4-3
D gene: -
J gene: TRBJ1-4
clone size: -

CDR3 DNA: TGTGCCACCAGTTTTGATATCAATCAGCCCCAGCATTTT
CDR3 protein: CATSFDINQPQHF
V gene: TRBV6-1
D gene: -
J gene: TRBJ1-5
clone size: -

CDR3 DNA: TGTGCCAGCAGGCATAATGAAAAACTGTTTTTT
CDR3 protein: CASRHNEKLFF
V gene: TRBV28
D gene: -
J gene: TRBJ1-4
clone size: -

CDR3 DNA: TGTGCCAGCAGTTATGGCAGCGCAACTAATGAAAAACTGTTTTTT
CDR3 protein: CASSYGSATNEKLFF
V gene: TRBV7-7
D gene: -
J gene: TRBJ1-4
clone size: once

CDR3 DNA: TGTGCCTGGAGCCTTCGTTTTAGGACAGGGAGGGGAGCGCCCCAGCATTTT
CDR3 protein: CAWSLRFRTGRGAPQHF
V gene: TRBV30
D gene: TRBD1
J gene: TRBJ1-5
clone size: -

CDR3 DNA: TGTGCCAGCAGTGAACTTATGAACACTGAAGCTTTCTTT
CDR3 protein: CASSELMNTEAFF
V gene: TRBV25-1
D gene: -
J gene: TRBJ1-1
clone size: -

CDR3 DNA: TGTGCCAGCAGTTACTCGTCGGCCTCTGGAAACACCATATATTTT
CDR3 protein: CASSYSSASGNTIYF
V gene: TRBV6-5
D gene: -
J gene: TRBJ1-3
clone size: -

CDR3 DNA: TGTGCCAGCAGCTTAGAGGGCGTCTCCTACAATGAGCAGTTCTTC
CDR3 protein: CASSLEGVSYNEQFF
V gene: TRBV7-2
D gene: -
J gene: TRBJ2-1
clone size: -

CDR3 DNA: TGTGCCAGCAGAAAAACCGGCGCTAGCGGCTACAATGAGCAGTTCTTC
CDR3 protein: CASRKTGASGYNEQFF
V gene: TRBV2
D gene: TRBD2
J gene: TRBJ2-1
clone size: -

CDR3 DNA: TGTGCCAGCAGTTTGGGGGAGACCCAGTACTTC
CDR3 protein: CASSLGETQYF
V gene: TRBV6-1
D gene: -
J gene: TRBJ2-5
clone size: -

CDR3 DNA: TGTGCCAGCAGTACTTCTCCGGAGACCCAGTACTTC
CDR3 protein: CASSTSPETQYF
V gene: TRBV2
D gene: -
J gene: TRBJ2-5
clone size: -

CDR3 DNA: TGTGCCAGCAGCTTGCGTGGCAGGGGCATTGAAAAACTGTTTTTT
CDR3 protein: CASSLRGRGIEKLFF
V gene: TRBV5-8
D gene: -
J gene: TRBJ1-4
clone size: -

CDR3 DNA: TGTGCCAGCAGCGTTTTTGCGTCTCCTGGAACCTACAATGAGCAGTTCTTC
CDR3 protein: CASSVFASPGTYNEQFF
V gene: TRBV9
D gene: -
J gene: TRBJ2-1
clone size: few

CDR3 DNA: TGTGCCAGCAGCCCGTGGAGGGCAGTCGACTACGAGCAGTACTTC
CDR3 protein: CASSPWRAVDYEQYF
V gene: TRBV7-8
D gene: -
J gene: TRBJ2-7
clone size: -

CDR3 DNA: TGTGCCAGCAGCCGAAGGACAGCTTATAGCAATCAGCCCCAGCATTTT
CDR3 protein: CASSRRTAYSNQPQHF
V gene: TRBV7-2
D gene: -
J gene: TRBJ1-5
clone size: -

CDR3 DNA: TGTGCCAGCAGCGTAGAACAGGCGACTGGAAACACCATATATTTT
CDR3 protein: CASSVEQATGNTIYF
V gene: TRBV9
D gene: -
J gene: TRBJ1-3
clone size: -

CDR3 DNA: TGTGCCATCAGTGAGGCCCTAGCGGGATTGGTCGAGCAGTACTTC
CDR3 protein: CAISEALAGLVEQYF
V gene: TRBV10-3
D gene: TRBD2
J gene: TRBJ2-7
clone size: -

CDR3 DNA: TGTGCCAGCAGCCGGACAGGGGGGGAGACCCAGTACTTC
CDR3 protein: CASSRTGGETQYF
V gene: TRBV7-6
D gene: TRBD1
J gene: TRBJ2-5
clone size: -

CDR3 DNA: TGTGCCAGCTCACCACCGTCGAACACTGAAGCTTTCTTT
CDR3 protein: CASSPPSNTEAFF
V gene: TRBV18
D gene: -
J gene: TRBJ1-1
clone size: once

CDR3 DNA: TGCGCCAGCAGCTTGGCCAGGGAACTTAACTATGGCTACACCTTC
CDR3 protein: CASSLARELNYGYTF
V gene: TRBV5-1
D gene: -
J gene: TRBJ1-2
clone size: -

CDR3 DNA: TGTGCCAGCTATACAAACAGGGCCCGCTCCTACAATGAGCAGTTCTTC
CDR3 protein: CASYTNRARSYNEQFF
V gene: TRBV11-2
D gene: -
J gene: TRBJ2-1
clone size: -

CDR3 DNA: TGTGCCAGCTCACCGGTACAGGGGGGGGAGCAGTACTTC
CDR3 protein: CASSPVQGGEQYF
V gene: TRBV18
D gene: -
J gene: TRBJ2-7
clone size: -

CDR3 DNA: TGTGCCAGCTCCGCCGGGGGGAAACCCTACGAGCAGTACTTC
CDR3 protein: CASSAGGKPYEQYF
V gene: TRBV6-1
D gene: TRBD2
J gene: TRBJ2-7
clone size: -

CDR3 DNA: TGTGCCAGCAGCTTAGGAGGAGTTAACTATGGCTACACCTTC
CDR3 protein: CASSLGGVNYGYTF
V gene: TRBV7-2
D gene: -
J gene: TRBJ1-2
clone size: -

CDR3 DNA: TGTGCCAGCAGTTACTGGGCCCCGACTAGCACAGATACGCAGTATTTT
CDR3 protein: CASSYWAPTSTDTQYF
V gene: TRBV6-5
D gene: -
J gene: TRBJ2-3
clone size: once

CDR3 DNA: TGTGCCAGCTCATCGGGGACAGGAAACTACGAGCAGTACTTC
CDR3 protein: CASSSGTGNYEQYF
V gene: TRBV18
D gene: TRBD1
J gene: TRBJ2-7
clone size: -

CDR3 DNA: TGTGCCAGCAGGGGGCGGGGGGGATCCTATGGCTACACCTTC
CDR3 protein: CASRGRGGSYGYTF
V gene: TRBV2
D gene: -
J gene: TRBJ1-2
clone size: once

CDR3 DNA: TGCAGCGTTGAATTTCTACAGGGGTTCTCCTACGAGCAGTACTTC
CDR3 protein: CSVEFLQGFSYEQYF
V gene: TRBV29-1
D gene: TRBD1
J gene: TRBJ2-7
clone size: -

CDR3 DNA: TGTGCCAACCCGGACACTGCTCGCTCTGGAAACACCATATATTTT
CDR3 protein: CANPDTARSGNTIYF
V gene: TRBV28
D gene: -
J gene: TRBJ1-3
clone size: -

CDR3 DNA: TGTGCCAGCAGCCGGTCGCGCACAGATACGCAGTATTTT
CDR3 protein: CASSRSRTDTQYF
V gene: TRBV5-4
D gene: -
J gene: TRBJ2-3
clone size: few

CDR3 DNA: TGTGCCAGCAGTTACGACAGCACCGTGTTATATTTT
CDR3 protein: CASSYDSTVLYF
V gene: TRBV6-6
D gene: -
J gene: TRBJ2-3
clone size: -

CDR3 DNA: TGCGCCAGCAGTCAAAGATCAAACAGGGACGACGCTGGAAACACCATATATTTT
CDR3 protein: CASSQRSNRDDAGNTIYF
V gene: TRBV4-1
D gene: -
J gene: TRBJ1-3
clone size: -

CDR3 DNA: TGTGCCAGCAGCTTAGGAGCCCAGGGGTGGGCCCGAGAGACCCAGTACTTC
CDR3 protein: CASSLGAQGWARETQYF
V gene: TRBV11-2
D gene: -
J gene: TRBJ2-5
clone size: -